The present TCR beta chain was sequenced within a study of Ad26.COV2.S vaccination and SARS-CoV-2 variants. The assay was immunoSEQ multiplex PCR, and TCRdb's table has in-frame clones only and misses some. Among some 640,000 clones listed, more than 80% were seen once. This CDR3 is built from 13 residues. The germline V gene has CDR1 GTSNPN and CDR2 SVGIG (reference sequence). Between the trimmed V and J ends, which lost 4 bases and 3 bases, there was a span of 11 bases. Specified treatment: some 20 received Ad26.COV2.S at low or high dose, single or two shots; about 5 received placebo; per-sample allocation not given. Sampling was done on day 63 after the first vaccine or placebo injection.

V gene TRBV30 combines with J gene TRBJ2-3; TRBD2 might be the D (5 bases). The TCR originated in a person aged 18-65 years who received the Ad26.COV2.S COVID-19 vaccine or a placebo. Sample: peripheral blood, taken in a trial of Ad26.COV2.S vaccine versus placebo. The CDR3 DNA reads as TGTGCCTGGACCCAAACGGGAACAGATACGCAGTATTTT. As protein: CAWTQTGTDTQYF. Using reference TRBV30 and TRBJ2-3 for the parts outside the CDR3, the full variable domain is SQTIHQWPATLVQPVGSPLSLECTVEGTSNPNLYWYRQAAGRGLQLLFYSVGIGQISSEVPQNLSASRPQDRQFILSSKKLLLSDSGFYLCAWTQTGTDTQYFGPGTRLTVL.